These 26 T cell receptor beta chains were all obtained from the same sample, sequenced in a study of cytomegalovirus exposure and HLA in healthy donors. The PCR contained 60 Vbeta and 13 Jbeta primers. Repertoires were generated with immunoSEQ multiplex PCR, while TCRdb's copy carries only in-frame clones and drops some. The data show 130,000 to 150,000 clones, with around 82% seen just once and about 3.2% held by the top ten. Sequenced material: PBMCs. These receptors all stem from a female donor in good health and CMV-seronegative.

This sequence joins TRBV5-6 and TRBJ1-2; tentative D call: TRBD1 (6 bases). V was clipped by 0 bases and J by 6 bases, with 6 bases between them. This CDR3 spans 12 amino acids. Germline V gives CDR1 SGHDT, CDR2 YYEEEE. The CDR3 loop reads CASSLAGDGYTF. The CDR3 nucleotides are TGTGCCAGCAGCTTGGCAGGGGATGGCTACACCTTC.

This clone was picked up one time. The J gene is TRBJ2-1, the V gene TRBV19; a possible D gene is TRBD1 (6 bases). The ends were cut back, 3 bases at V and 10 bases at J, with 19 bases in the middle. The CDR3 is 15 residues long. The germline V gene has CDR1 LNHDA and CDR2 SQIVND (reference sequence). In nucleotides, the CDR3 is TGTGCCAGTAGTATCAGAGATGGACAGTTTAACGAGCAGTTCTTC. Amino acids: CASSIRDGQFNEQFF. Looking up the rest from reference TRBV19 and TRBJ2-1 gives the full variable domain: DGGITQSPKYLFRKEGQNVTLSCEQNLNHDAMYWYRQDPGQGLRLIYYSQIVNDFQKGDIAEGYSVSREKKESFPLTVTSAQKNPTAFYLCASSIRDGQFNEQFFGPGTRLTVL.

The genes are TRBV5-6 and TRBJ2-7, with D perhaps matching TRBD2 (6 bases). V was cut by 0 bases and J by 5 bases, with 15 bases left in between. The CDR3 loop spans 15 amino acids. From germline, CDR1 is SGHDT and CDR2 YYEEEE. The DNA for the CDR3 is TGTGCCAGCAGCTTGGTGGGGGGAGCGAGTCACGAGCAGTACTTC. This gives the protein CASSLVGGASHEQYF. The full variable domain, in which reference TRBV5-6 and TRBJ2-7 provide the parts outside the CDR3, is DAGVTQSPTHLIKTRGQQVTLRCSPKSGHDTVSWYQQALGQGPQFIFQYYEEEERQRGNFPDRFSGHQFPNYSSELNVNALLLGDSALYLCASSLVGGASHEQYFGPGTRLTVT.

This chain joins TRBV27 and TRBJ2-1; 7 bases agree with TRBD1. The V gene's germline CDR1 is MNHEY and CDR2 SMNVEV (reference sequence). V shed 3 bases and J 8 bases; nucleotides not matched to a gene: 7. The CDR3 sequence is 14 residues long. CDR3 amino acids: CASSFRGRPYEQFF. The CDR3 nucleotides are TGTGCCAGCAGTTTTAGGGGGCGCCCCTATGAGCAGTTCTTC.

The V and J genes are TRBV16 and TRBJ2-7; no firm D call. Germline CDR1 reads KGHSY; CDR2 reads FQNENV. The CDR3 is 12 amino acids. Trimming took off 0 bases at V and 6 bases at J, with 6 bases between the two ends. CDR3 sequence reads: CASSQSTFEQYF. DNA for the CDR3: TGTGCCAGCAGCCAATCAACTTTCGAGCAGTACTTC.

The chain employs TRBV19 and TRBJ2-1; no definite D call. The V gene's germline CDR1 is LNHDA and CDR2 SQIVND (reference sequence). Trimming took 2 bases from V and 12 from J, leaving 14 bases between them. The CDR3 contains 13 residues. The chain's CDR3 is CASSIRGQHGQFF. The CDR3 DNA is TGTGCCAGTAGTATACGTGGGCAGCATGGGCAGTTCTTC.

This chain uses TRBV30 with TRBJ1-5, with 7 bases lining up with TRBD1. This CDR3 has 16 amino acids. With 2 bases clipped from V and 6 bases from J, the junction kept 13 bases outside the gene matches. CDR1 is GTSNPN, CDR2 SVGIG, per germline (reference sequence). This CDR3 is CAWSTTTGNLGQPQHF. Written as DNA, the CDR3 is TGTGCCTGGAGTACGACGACAGGGAACCTGGGTCAGCCCCAGCATTTT.

The V gene is TRBV28, the J gene TRBJ1-1; the match to TRBD1 covers 8 bases. J was trimmed by 4 bases and V by 3 bases; bases with no gene match: 7. Germline loops: CDR1 MDHEN, CDR2 SYDVKM. The CDR3 extends over 15 amino acids. This CDR3 reads CASSFAGQVSTEAFF. CDR3 DNA sequence: TGTGCCAGCAGTTTTGCGGGACAGGTGTCCACTGAAGCTTTCTTT. Full variable domain (missing parts from reference TRBV28 and TRBJ1-1): DVKVTQSSRYLVKRTGEKVFLECVQDMDHENMFWYRQDPGLGLRLIYFSYDVKMKEKGDIPEGYSVSREKKERFSLILESASTNQTSMYLCASSFAGQVSTEAFFGQGTRLTVV.

This clone was counted a few times. This chain connects TRBV5-4 to TRBJ2-3; TRBD2 agrees at 7 bases. V lost 4 bases and J lost 4; bases outside the gene matches: 9. Germline V gene sequence: CDR1 SGHNT, CDR2 YYREEE (reference sequence). The CDR3 sequence is 15 residues long. The DNA for the CDR3 is TGTGCCAGCAGCGCCCCGTGGGGGGGATCAGATACGCAGTATTTT. It is translated as CASSAPWGGSDTQYF.

The V gene is TRBV30, the J gene TRBJ1-4, with 10 positions matching TRBD1. The CDR3 covers 18 residues. Germline values: CDR1 GTSNPN, CDR2 SVGIG (reference sequence). V shed 2 bases, J shed 7 bases, and the junction held 16 bases outside the gene matches. DNA for the CDR3: TGTGCCTGGAGTCCATGGGACAGGGGATTGACCGGATCTGAAAAACTGTTTTTT. This translates into CAWSPWDRGLTGSEKLFF.

The chain employs TRBV4-2 and TRBJ1-6, with TRBD1 identical over 10 bases. With 2 bases clipped from V and 7 bases from J, the junction kept 5 bases outside the gene matches. Germline CDR1 is LGHNA and CDR2 is YNFKEQ. There are 16 residues in the CDR3. This CDR3 is CASSQLPGQGNSPLHF. CDR3 nucleotides: TGTGCCAGCAGCCAACTTCCGGGACAGGGGAATTCACCCCTCCACTTT.

J is TRBJ2-1 and V is TRBV5-4; D unclear. V lost 6 bases, J lost 5 bases, and 18 bases lay in between. The CDR3 spans 15 residues. The germline gives CDR1 SGHNT, CDR2 YYREEE (reference sequence). The CDR3 DNA is TGTGCCAGCACCCTCAGTCCAGAGCGTCACAATGAGCAGTTCTTC. This gives the protein CASTLSPERHNEQFF. The full variable domain, rest sourced from reference TRBV5-4 and TRBJ2-1, is ETGVTQSPTHLIKTRGQQVTLRCSSQSGHNTVSWYQQALGQGPQFIFQYYREEENGRGNFPPRFSGLQFPNYSSELNVNALELDDSALYLCASTLSPERHNEQFFGPGTRLTVL.

V is TRBV7-2 and J is TRBJ2-3; 9 positions agree with TRBD1. V was pared by 6 bases and J by 6 bases, with 7 bases of the junction left unmatched. The germline V gene encodes CDR1 SGHTA and CDR2 FQGNSA. The CDR3 runs 14 residues. Here the CDR3 reads CASSGQGRYDTQYF. DNA of the CDR3: TGTGCCAGCAGTGGACAGGGGAGGTACGATACGCAGTATTTT.

The rearrangement links TRBV5-8 to TRBJ2-5; possible D gene TRBD1, 5 bases. The germline V gene encodes CDR1 SGHTS and CDR2 YDEGEE. Trimming shortened V by 0 bases and J by 0 bases, and 9 bases separated the two germline ends. This CDR3 region has 15 residues. In DNA, the CDR3 is TGTGCCAGCAGCTTGGGCCAGGGCCACCAAGAGACCCAGTACTTC. Translation gives CASSLGQGHQETQYF.

This rearrangement joins TRBV15 to TRBJ1-1; D gene uncertain. Germline V gene data show CDR1 as LNHNV and CDR2 as YYDKDF (reference sequence). Trimming removed 4 bases from V and 8 bases from J, with 14 bases in between. CDR3 size: 13 residues. CDR3 sequence: CATSIKQLSEAFF. For the CDR3, the DNA is TGTGCCACCAGCATTAAACAGCTATCCGAAGCTTTCTTT.

This clone has more than one count but fewer than ten. The V and J genes are TRBV10-3 and TRBJ1-1, with D uncertain. Germline V CDR1 and CDR2: ENHRY, SYGVKD. The CDR3 consists of 13 residues. The ends were cut back, 3 bases at V and 1 base at J, with 6 bases in the middle. The CDR3 region is CAISEVANTEAFF. CDR3 DNA sequence: TGTGCCATCAGTGAAGTGGCGAACACTGAAGCTTTCTTT.

The sample holds one count of this clone. The chain couples TRBV28 to TRBJ2-4, with a tentative D call TRBD1 (5 bases). Germline-derived CDR1 and CDR2 are MDHEN and SYDVKM. V lost 7 bases and J lost 0, with 10 bases in between. This CDR3 is built from 14 residues. The CDR3 coding sequence is TGTGCCAGCAAGCAGGGTCTAGCCAAAAACATTCAGTACTTC. Amino acid sequence: CASKQGLAKNIQYF.

V usage is TRBV2 and J usage is TRBJ1-1; D remains ambiguous. Germline CDR1 is SNHLY and CDR2 is FYNNEI. The CDR3 consists of 13 residues. V was cut by 2 bases and J by 7 bases, with 11 bases left in between. CDR3 nucleotides: TGTGCCAGCAGTGAAATGGGTACGGGTGAAGCTTTCTTT. This translates into CASSEMGTGEAFF. Based on the CDR3 plus reference TRBV2 and TRBJ1-1, the full variable domain is EPEVTQTPSHQVTQMGQEVILRCVPISNHLYFYWYRQILGQKVEFLVSFYNNEISEKSEIFDDQFSVERPDGSNFTLKIRSTKLEDSAMYFCASSEMGTGEAFFGQGTRLTVV.

The rearrangement uses TRBV28 and TRBJ2-3; D may be TRBD2 (5 bases). Trimming cost V 6 bases and J 4 bases, with 14 bases left between them. The length of the CDR3 is 14 residues. Germline assignment: CDR1 MDHEN and CDR2 SYDVKM. CDR3 sequence reads: CASRGIKGADTQYF. In nucleotides, the CDR3 is TGTGCCAGCAGGGGGATAAAGGGAGCAGATACGCAGTATTTT.

The chain carries TRBV28 and TRBJ2-7; 7 nucleotides match TRBD1. In germline, CDR1 is MDHEN, CDR2 SYDVKM. The trim removed 6 bases at V and 1 base at J, leaving 9 bases unmatched. The CDR3 loop spans 15 amino acids. The CDR3 DNA reads TGTGCCAGCAGAAGTCCGGGACAGCTTTCCTACGAGCAGTACTTC. Protein: CASRSPGQLSYEQYF.

The chain uses TRBV13 and TRBJ2-5; 7 nucleotides line up with TRBD2. J gave up 4 bases and V 3 bases, and 8 bases lay outside the gene matches. This CDR3 is built from 15 residues. Germline-derived CDR1 and CDR2 are PRHDT and FYEKMQ (reference sequence). The CDR3 reads CASSFYKAGLETQYF. The DNA of the CDR3 is TGTGCCAGCAGCTTCTATAAAGCGGGATTAGAGACCCAGTACTTC.

This rearrangement joins TRBV18 to TRBJ2-1, with TRBD2 identical over 9 bases. Germline lookup yields CDR1 KGHSH and CDR2 LQKENI. CDR3 length equals 17 residues. With 1 base clipped from V and 3 bases from J, the junction kept 7 bases outside the gene matches. This chain's CDR3 is CASSPRGLALGYNEQFF. The CDR3, as DNA: TGTGCCAGCTCACCACGGGGACTAGCCCTCGGCTACAATGAGCAGTTCTTC.

The chain carries TRBV6-4 and TRBJ2-1; 13 bases map to TRBD2. Per the germline V gene, CDR1 is MRHNA and CDR2 is SNTAGT. The length of the CDR3 is 15 residues. Trimming took 4 bases from V and 8 from J; bases not matched to a gene: 5. The CDR3 loop reads CASSALAGGSDEQFF. The CDR3 coding sequence is TGTGCCAGCAGTGCACTAGCGGGAGGGAGCGATGAGCAGTTCTTC.

J is TRBJ2-7 and V is TRBV4-2; TRBD1 matches at 9 bases. After removal of 0 bases from V and 4 bases from J, the junction contained 4 bases not matched to a gene. The CDR3 is made up of 15 amino acids. Germline loops: CDR1 LGHNA, CDR2 YNFKEQ. CDR3 DNA sequence: TGTGCCAGCAGCCAAGAGCCCGGACAGGGGTACGAGCAGTACTTC. Translating it yields CASSQEPGQGYEQYF.

The V and J genes are TRBV5-1 and TRBJ2-1; 13 bases map to TRBD2. This CDR3 region has 17 residues. V lost 0 bases, J lost 9 bases, and 9 bases stayed unmatched. The germline CDR1 and CDR2 sequences are SGHRS and YFSETQ. This CDR3 reads CASSLVSGTSGKTEQFF. DNA for the CDR3: TGCGCCAGCAGCTTGGTTTCAGGGACTAGCGGGAAAACTGAGCAGTTCTTC.

This clone was seen at least ten times. The chain couples TRBV6-5 to TRBJ1-4; D unclear. CDR1 and CDR2 (germline): MNHEY, SVGAGI. V gave up 3 bases and J gave up 0 bases, with 5 bases separating them. The CDR3 runs to 14 residues. CDR3 region: CASSYRSTNEKLFF. CDR3 DNA sequence: TGTGCCAGCAGTTATAGATCAACTAATGAAAAACTGTTTTTT.